A selection of T cell receptor beta chains follows, all from one sample in a study of siplizumab effects on memory and regulatory T cells. Repertoires were generated with immunoSEQ multiplex PCR, while TCRdb's copy carries only in-frame clones and drops some. The sample comprises more than 95,000 clones, 93% of which are singletons, and approximately 0.58% rests with the top ten. Sequencing used Tregs sorted from blood. The receptors were sampled from a human donor in good health. The CDR3 runs from the conserved cysteine through the conserved F or W. D genes are given only for firm matches. Clone size is stated in some rows and not others, as once, few, many or a class when expanded.

TRBD2	TRBJ2-1	TRBV5-1	.	TGCGCCAGCAGCTCGGGACTAGCGGGGGTCAATGAGCAGTTCTTC	CASSSGLAGVNEQFF
.	TRBJ2-5	TRBV7-9	.	TGTGCCAGCAGCTACGGGGGACCTGGACACCGAGAGACCCAGTACTTC	CASSYGGPGHRETQYF
.	TRBJ1-5	TRBV30	.	TGTGCCTGGAGTGTACGGACTGTTTTTAATCAGCCCCAGCATTTT	CAWSVRTVFNQPQHF
.	TRBJ1-6	TRBV7-9	once	TGTGCCAGCAGCTTAGCCGGCTCTCTTTCACCCCTCCACTTT	CASSLAGSLSPLHF
TRBD2	TRBJ2-7	TRBV5-1	.	TGCGCCAGCAGCACCGGACTAGCGTCATCCTACGAGCAGTACTTC	CASSTGLASSYEQYF
TRBD1	TRBJ1-5	TRBV5-6	.	TGTGCCAGCAGCTTGAGGGGGCCCGGGACAGGGAGTGATCAGCCCCAGCATTTT	CASSLRGPGTGSDQPQHF
.	TRBJ1-1	TRBV7-9	.	TGTGCCAGCAGCTTAGAGCCGGGACCCTTGAACACTGAAGCTTTCTTT	CASSLEPGPLNTEAFF
.	TRBJ2-3	TRBV7-9	.	TGTGCCAGCAGCTTAGTTCAGCGAAGCACAGATACGCAGTATTTT	CASSLVQRSTDTQYF
.	TRBJ2-3	TRBV9	.	TGTGCCAGCAGCGCAGGTCCCGGTCCAGGGGCCACAGATACGCAGTATTTT	CASSAGPGPGATDTQYF
.	TRBJ1-1	TRBV11-3	.	TGTGCCAGCAGCTCGGACATTAACACTGAAGCTTTCTTT	CASSSDINTEAFF
TRBD1	TRBJ2-5	TRBV7-2	.	TGTGCCAGCAGCGTCACCGGGACAGGGAGACAAGAGACCCAGTACTTC	CASSVTGTGRQETQYF
.	TRBJ1-2	TRBV29-1	.	TGCAGCGTTGGGACCCCGCGGGGGCCCGTTATTCGCTACACCTTC	CSVGTPRGPVIRYTF
.	TRBJ1-1	TRBV11-2	.	TGTGCCAGCAGCACTTGGGCCGACTTTATGAACACTGAAGCTTTCTTT	CASSTWADFMNTEAFF
TRBD1	TRBJ1-4	TRBV13	once	TGTGCCAGCAGCTTCAGGGGGCGCGATGAAAAACTGTTTTTT	CASSFRGRDEKLFF
.	TRBJ1-4	TRBV15	once	TGTGCCACCAGCAGAGTTCCGACTAATGAAAAACTGTTTTTT	CATSRVPTNEKLFF
.	TRBJ1-5	TRBV30	.	TGTGCCTGGAGTGTGGGTGGTCAGCCCCAGCATTTT	CAWSVGGQPQHF
TRBD1	TRBJ2-7	TRBV18	once	TGTGCCAGCTCAACCGGGACAGGGGCCTACGAGCAGTACTTC	CASSTGTGAYEQYF
TRBD2	TRBJ2-7	TRBV15	.	TGTGCCACCAGCAGAATAAGGGGACTAGCGGACTACGAGCAGTACTTC	CATSRIRGLADYEQYF
.	TRBJ2-1	TRBV21-1	.	TGTGCCAGCATCCCGGTAGTTCGGTCCTACAATGAGCAGTTCTTC	CASIPVVRSYNEQFF
.	TRBJ2-2	TRBV27	.	TGTGCCAGCAGATGGACTCCGGTCACCGGGGAGCTGTTTTTT	CASRWTPVTGELFF
TRBD2	TRBJ2-2	TRBV6-4	.	TGTGCCAGTTCCTCGGGGGGTCGCGGGACCGGGGAGCTGTTTTTT	CASSSGGRGTGELFF
TRBD1	TRBJ2-3	TRBV7-2	.	TGTGCCAGCAGAAAACAGGGGACAGATACGCAGTATTTT	CASRKQGTDTQYF
TRBD2	TRBJ2-1	TRBV10-2	.	TGCGCCAGCAGTGGAGCGGGGGGCCTGTACAATGAGCAGTTCTTC	CASSGAGGLYNEQFF
.	TRBJ1-1	TRBV7-3	.	TGTGCCAGCAGCTTAACGGGGGGAGGCACTGAAGCTTTCTTT	CASSLTGGGTEAFF
TRBD2	TRBJ2-3	TRBV2	.	TGTGCCAGCACCCTCTGGCGGGAGGGGACAGATACGCAGTATTTT	CASTLWREGTDTQYF
.	TRBJ2-6	TRBV5-1	.	TGCGCCAGCAGCCCTTTAGGAAGATCTGGGGCCAACGTCCTGACTTTC	CASSPLGRSGANVLTF
.	TRBJ2-7	TRBV5-1	.	TGCGCCAGCGGGGGAGGTCGTTTGTCCCGGCAGTACTTC	CASGGGRLSRQYF
.	TRBJ1-6	TRBV5-1	.	TGCGCCAGCAGCTTGGAGGATCTGCGATCACCCCTCCACTTT	CASSLEDLRSPLHF
.	TRBJ1-5	TRBV19	.	TGTGCCAGTAGTGCACAGGGCACACAAGGGCAGCCCCAGCATTTT	CASSAQGTQGQPQHF
.	TRBJ2-1	TRBV30	.	TGTGCCTGGAGTGTCAACTACAATGAGCAGTTCTTC	CAWSVNYNEQFF
.	TRBJ2-1	TRBV7-2	.	TGTGCCAGCAGTCGGGGTTACAATGAGCAGTTCTTC	CASSRGYNEQFF
.	TRBJ1-1	TRBV6-5	.	TGTGCCAGCAGTTCGGCACCCACTGAAGCTTTCTTT	CASSSAPTEAFF
TRBD1	TRBJ1-1	TRBV7-9	.	TGTGCCAGCAGCCGACAGGGGAACACTGAAGCTTTCTTT	CASSRQGNTEAFF
TRBD1	TRBJ1-6	TRBV27	.	TGTGCCAGCAGTTTACAGACAGGGTACGGTTCACCCCTCCACTTT	CASSLQTGYGSPLHF
.	TRBJ2-3	TRBV12-5	few	TGTGCTAGTGGCATGGGTTCCTTTAGCACAGATACGCAGTATTTT	CASGMGSFSTDTQYF
.	TRBJ1-5	TRBV7-9	.	TGTGCCAGCAGCCTCTTTAGTCGGCCCCAGCATTTT	CASSLFSRPQHF
.	TRBJ2-3	TRBV2	.	TGTGCCAGCGCGGGACCTAGCACAGATACGCAGTATTTT	CASAGPSTDTQYF
.	TRBJ1-3	TRBV5-6	once	TGTGCCAGCAGGGGTCCGGGACTAGCTGGAAACACCATATATTTT	CASRGPGLAGNTIYF
.	TRBJ2-7	TRBV7-2	once	TGTGCCAGCAGCTTATTCGCCATCGGCGGCGAGCAGTACTTC	CASSLFAIGGEQYF
.	TRBJ1-1	TRBV15	once	TGTGCCACCAGCAGAGAGGGCAATATGAACACTGAAGCTTTCTTT	CATSREGNMNTEAFF
.	TRBJ1-1	TRBV7-2	few	TGTGCCAGCAGCTTATTAGGGGGCACTGAAGCTTTCTTT	CASSLLGGTEAFF
.	TRBJ1-5	TRBV19	.	TGTGCCAGTAGTCGGTTAACCAGGGGTGTGGGTCAGCCCCAGCATTTT	CASSRLTRGVGQPQHF
.	TRBJ2-3	TRBV2	.	TGTGCCAGCAGTTCAGGATTCGATACGCAGTATTTT	CASSSGFDTQYF
.	TRBJ1-2	TRBV7-9	once	TGTGCCAGCAGCACCCGGGACAACTATGGCTACACCTTC	CASSTRDNYGYTF
.	TRBJ1-2	TRBV10-3	.	TGTGCCATCAGTGAGGCCAGGTTCCCAAACTATGGCTACACCTTC	CAISEARFPNYGYTF
.	TRBJ2-7	TRBV7-2	.	TGTGCCAGCAGCCTCGGGTGGAGCTCCTACGAGCAGTACTTC	CASSLGWSSYEQYF
TRBD2	TRBJ2-7	TRBV6-6	.	TGTGCCAGCACCGGCCGGACTAGCGGGAGGGCCTACGAGCAGTACTTC	CASTGRTSGRAYEQYF
.	TRBJ1-2	TRBV5-1	.	TGCGCCAGCAGCCCAGACGGGCGTGGCTACACCTTC	CASSPDGRGYTF
TRBD1	TRBJ2-7	TRBV6-1	.	TGTGCCAGCAGTAGACAGGGGGCCTCCTACGAGCAGTACTTC	CASSRQGASYEQYF
.	TRBJ1-6	TRBV27	once	TGTGCCAGCAGTTGGTCAGCAGATAATTCACCCCTCCACTTT	CASSWSADNSPLHF
.	TRBJ2-5	TRBV7-9	.	TGTGCCAGCAGCTTAGGGTCAGCTTTTTGGGAGACCCAGTACTTC	CASSLGSAFWETQYF
TRBD2	TRBJ2-1	TRBV7-8	.	TGTGCCAGCAGCCTCCTAGCGGGAGGCAACAATGAGCAGTTCTTC	CASSLLAGGNNEQFF
.	TRBJ1-1	TRBV28	.	TGTGCCAGCACCGTACTAGGAGGGTGGGCTTTCTTT	CASTVLGGWAFF
TRBD1	TRBJ2-7	TRBV6-1	.	TGTGCCAGCAGTCGACAGGGGACACCCTACGAGCAGTACTTC	CASSRQGTPYEQYF